This T cell receptor (beta chain) was recorded in a study of neoadjuvant nivolumab and ipilimumab in lung cancer. Findings and limits, study-wide: Resected tumors had greater TCR richness and clonality than uninvolved lung. Only a small number of samples underwent TCR sequencing. Pretherapy blood TCR richness correlated positively with resected tumor richness. Only two of four nivolumab-treated tumors gained richness and clonality by surgery.

Germline lookup yields CDR1 SEHNR and CDR2 FQNEAQ (reference sequence). The CDR3 loop spans 12 amino acids. Between the trimmed V and J ends, which lost 4 bases and 4 bases, there was a span of 7 bases. Data came from immunoSEQ multiplex PCR; TCRdb stores just in-frame clones and leaves some out. Of 44,000 or so clones listed, 85% to 90% are singletons. A word on this clone: Its antigen is not known.

This sequence joins TRBV7-9 and TRBJ1-1; unclear D gene. The sequencing here drew on blood, taken before neoadjuvant nivolumab, alone or with ipilimumab. The receptor's source is an adult with non-small cell lung cancer. Some clones in this sample may be carry-over from other donors' samples. CDR3 nucleotides: TGTGCCAGCAGCTCTGAGGTCACTGAAGCTTTCTTT. Residues: CASSSEVTEAFF.